This T cell receptor (beta chain) was sequenced for a study of shared clonotypes between healthy human individuals. All donors were healthy HIV-negative adults lacking recent acute infections or vaccinations. The germline gives CDR1 LNHNV, CDR2 YYDKDF (reference sequence). CDR3 length: 14 amino acids. The J segment lost 4 bases and the V segment lost 7 bases, leaving 8 bases of the junction unmatched. Generated by immunoSEQ multiplex PCR, the TCRdb table keeps only in-frame clones and is missing some. Of 1,400,000 or so clones listed, about 98.5% are singletons. The chain uses TRBV15 and TRBJ1-2; 8 bases are a match to TRBD1. Source material: naive CD4+ T cells sorted from blood. Subset here: CD45RA+ positively selected. This TCR was sampled from a young man in good health. Here the CDR3 DNA reads TGTGCCACCAAACCTCCCGGACAGGGCTATGGCTACACCTTC. Translation: CATKPPGQGYGYTF. Together with reference TRBV15 and TRBJ1-2, the CDR3 gives the full variable domain: DAMVIQNPRYQVTQFGKPVTLSCSQTLNHNVMYWYQQKSSQAPKLLFHYYDKDFNNEADTPDNFQSRRPNTSFCFLDIRSPGLGDTAMYLCATKPPGQGYGYTFGSGTRLTVV.